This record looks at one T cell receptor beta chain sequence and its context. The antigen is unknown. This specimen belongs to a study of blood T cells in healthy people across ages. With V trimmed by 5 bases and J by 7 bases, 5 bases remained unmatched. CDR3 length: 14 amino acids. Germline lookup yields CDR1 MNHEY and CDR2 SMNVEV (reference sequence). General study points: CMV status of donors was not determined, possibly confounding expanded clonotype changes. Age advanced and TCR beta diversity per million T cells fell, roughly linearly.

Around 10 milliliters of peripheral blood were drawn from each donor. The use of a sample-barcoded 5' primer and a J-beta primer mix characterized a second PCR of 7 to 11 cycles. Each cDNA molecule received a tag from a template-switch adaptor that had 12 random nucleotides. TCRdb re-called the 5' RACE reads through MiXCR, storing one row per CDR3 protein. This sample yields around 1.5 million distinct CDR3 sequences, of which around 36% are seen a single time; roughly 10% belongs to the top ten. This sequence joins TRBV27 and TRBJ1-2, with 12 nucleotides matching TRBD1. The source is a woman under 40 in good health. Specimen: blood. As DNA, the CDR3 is TGTGCCAGCAGTCACGGGACAGGGGGCTCTGGCTACACCTTC. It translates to CASSHGTGGSGYTF.